What follows are 25 T cell receptor beta chains derived from one specimen sequenced in a study of T-cell reconstitution after alpha-beta-depleted transplantation in children. The library targeted TCRbeta and was prepared with unique molecular identifiers. TCRdb re-called the PCR reads with MiXCR, one entry per CDR3 protein. The sample records some 600,000 distinct CDR3 sequences, around 13% being singletons. The specimen was PBMCs, mostly from graft donor cells, collected 360 days after TCRalphabeta/CD19-depleted stem cell transplant. The receptors derive from a male patient between 10 and 17 years old who had a stem cell transplant for acute myeloid leukemia, so the T cells may come from the graft donor.

V and J are TRBV7-3 and TRBJ2-7, with 7 bases aligning to TRBD2. V dropped 3 bases and J dropped 7; count of bases not matched to a gene: 3. The CDR3 is made up of 12 amino acids. From germline, CDR1 is SGHTA and CDR2 FQGTGA. DNA of the CDR3: TGTGCCAGCAGCTTCCTTAGCGGGGAGCAGTACTTC. Protein: CASSFLSGEQYF. Combining the CDR3 with reference TRBV7-3 and TRBJ2-7 gives the whole variable domain GAGVSQTPSNKVTEKGKYVELRCDPISGHTALYWYRQSLGQGPEFLIYFQGTGAADDSGLPNDRFFAVRPEGSVSTLKIQRTERGDSAVYLCASSFLSGEQYFGPGTRLTVT.

This clonotype was recorded many times. The gene calls are TRBV28 and TRBJ2-3; the match to TRBD2 covers 8 bases. CDR3 length: 16 amino acids. Germline CDR1 MDHEN, CDR2 SYDVKM. V was pared by 3 bases and J by 1 base, with 6 bases of the junction left unmatched. CDR3 DNA: TGTGCCAGCAGTTTTCTGGGAGCGGGAGGCACAGATACGCAGTATTTT. Its translation: CASSFLGAGGTDTQYF.

The CDR3 is CSVDPRQGCYEQYF. The CDR3 region has the DNA TGCAGCGTTGACCCTAGGCAGGGGTGCTACGAGCAGTACTTC. The rearrangement links TRBV29-1 to TRBJ2-7; possible D gene TRBD1, 6 bases. Trimming left V 3 bases short and J 3 bases short, with 15 bases between. The V gene's germline CDR1 is SQVTM and CDR2 ANQGSEA. The CDR3 loop spans 14 amino acids.

This clonotype was recorded a few times. This chain uses TRBV28 with TRBJ2-7, with D unresolved. There are 13 residues in the CDR3. The germline CDR1 and CDR2 sequences are MDHEN and SYDVKM. V lost 2 bases, J lost 1 base, and 6 bases lay in between. The CDR3 reads CASSLPASYEQYF. The CDR3 nucleotides are TGTGCCAGCAGTTTACCGGCTTCCTACGAGCAGTACTTC.

This clonotype was picked up many times. CDR3 amino acids: CASSFGQVSYEQYF. The CDR3 bases are TGTGCCAGCAGTTTCGGACAGGTGTCCTACGAGCAGTACTTC. The J gene is TRBJ2-7, the V gene TRBV28; TRBD1 agrees at 7 bases. This CDR3 has 14 residues. CDR1 and CDR2 (germline): MDHEN, SYDVKM. The ends lost 3 bases at V and 1 base at J; junction bases unmatched: 3.

A remark on this clonotype: This sequence may be a read error, since a much larger clone differs from it by one base. J is TRBJ2-1 and V is TRBV24-1; 8 positions agree with TRBD2. This CDR3 spans 17 amino acids. Germline V gene sequence: CDR1 KGHDR, CDR2 SFDVKD. J gave up 4 bases and V 5 bases, and 12 bases lay outside the gene matches. DNA for the CDR3: TGTGCCACCAGTGGCGCCCAAACTAGCGGATTATACAATGAGCAGTTCTTC. Residues: CATSGAQTSGLYNEQFF.

This clonotype was detected only a few times. A read error may account for a junction end that differs from germline. The gene calls are TRBV14 and TRBJ1-5; TRBD1 aligns across 7 bases. The CDR3 is 14 amino acids. The germline V gene has CDR1 SGHDN and CDR2 FVKESK. CDR3 region: CASIQWAGGKPQHF. The CDR3 DNA sequence: TGTGCCAGCATCCAATGGGCAGGGGGTAAGCCCCAGCATTTT.

This clonotype was detected only a few times. The chain has TRBV28 and TRBJ2-7, with D hard to call. The V gene lost 2 bases and the J gene lost 3 bases, with 11 bases spanning the gap. CDR1 is MDHEN, CDR2 SYDVKM, per germline. The CDR3 extends over 14 amino acids. In nucleotides, the CDR3 is TGTGCCAGCAGTTTACGGGTTAGAATCTACGAGCAGTACTTC. Translation: CASSLRVRIYEQYF.

The V call is TRBV12-3 or TRBV12-4, the J call TRBJ1-2; 9 nucleotides align to TRBD1. V lost 3 bases and J lost 7; bases outside the gene matches: 6. CDR3 length: 14 amino acids. The CDR3 is CASSFTGGAIGYTF. In DNA, the CDR3 is TGTGCCAGCAGTTTCACAGGGGGCGCGATTGGCTACACCTTC.

The V gene is TRBV5-1, the J gene TRBJ2-3; D gene ambiguous. Between the trimmed V and J ends, which lost 4 bases and 4 bases, there was a span of 10 bases. The CDR3 is 13 amino acids. The germline V gene has CDR1 SGHRS and CDR2 YFSETQ. The CDR3 nucleotides read TGCGCCAGCAGCCCTGGACCCCCAGATACGCAGTATTTT. Amino acid sequence: CASSPGPPDTQYF.

The chain employs TRBV6-2 or TRBV6-3 and TRBJ2-7; weak D call: TRBD2 (6 bases). The V gene's germline CDR1 is MNHEY and CDR2 SVGEGT. V lost 2 bases and J 4 bases, leaving 15 bases between the germline ends. The CDR3 length is 15 residues. CDR3 nucleotide sequence: TGTGCCAGCAGTTACCTCGGGGACTTACCTTACGAGCAGTACTTC. Protein sequence: CASSYLGDLPYEQYF.

This clonotype occurred many times. The V call is TRBV27, the J call TRBJ2-1, with D perhaps TRBD2 (5 bases). This CDR3 spans 13 amino acids. The germline V gene has CDR1 MNHEY and CDR2 SMNVEV (reference sequence). V was cut by 5 bases and J by 10 bases, with 15 bases left in between. CDR3 sequence: CASSAHKGGEQFF. In DNA, the CDR3 is TGTGCCAGCAGTGCACACAAGGGCGGGGAGCAGTTCTTC.

A few counts support this clonotype. The rearrangement uses TRBV18 and TRBJ2-5; weak D call: TRBD2 (6 bases). Trimming cost V 3 bases and J 5 bases, with 13 bases left between them. CDR3 length: 14 amino acids. Germline V lookup: CDR1 KGHSH, CDR2 LQKENI. DNA for the CDR3: TGTGCCAGCTCACCTACCGGGGGTTGGGAGACCCAGTACTTC. Encoded protein: CASSPTGGWETQYF.

CDR3 protein: CSVVSVGTVKGHGYTF. CDR3 nucleotide sequence: TGCAGCGTTGTTAGTGTGGGGACAGTAAAAGGGCATGGCTACACCTTC. The chain has TRBV29-1 and TRBJ1-2, with 7 bases that match TRBD1. The V gene's germline CDR1 is SQVTM and CDR2 ANQGSEA. Trimming at V came to 4 bases and at J to 6 bases, leaving 17 bases not matched to a gene. The CDR3 is 16 residues long.

The CDR3: CATSRDQWDQYF. As DNA, the CDR3 is TGTGCCACCAGCAGAGATCAGTGGGACCAGTACTTC. V is TRBV15 and J is TRBJ2-5; no firm D call. Germline loops: CDR1 LNHNV, CDR2 YYDKDF (reference sequence). The V gene lost 0 bases and the J gene lost 10 bases, with 9 bases spanning the gap. The CDR3 covers 12 residues.

The chain combines TRBV25-1 with TRBJ2-7, with 7 bases aligning to TRBD2. Germline CDR1 reads MGHDK; CDR2 reads SYGVNS. CDR3 size: 15 residues. After removal of 3 bases from V and 4 bases from J, the junction contained 9 bases not matched to a gene. The CDR3 loop reads CASSDSGGDIYEQYF. CDR3 coding DNA: TGTGCCAGCAGTGATTCGGGGGGAGACATATACGAGCAGTACTTC.

This clonotype was seen a few times. V and J are TRBV7-8 and TRBJ2-2; TRBD1 matches at 10 bases. This CDR3 spans 17 amino acids. Trimming took 3 bases from V and 2 from J; bases not matched to a gene: 6. From germline, CDR1 is SGHVS and CDR2 FQNEAQ. The CDR3 sequence is CASSLRGQGVNTGELFF. The CDR3 nucleotides read TGTGCCAGCAGCTTGCGAGGACAGGGGGTTAACACCGGGGAGCTGTTTTTT.

This clonotype was recorded many times. The chain employs TRBV15 and TRBJ2-3, with 10 bases identical to TRBD2. This CDR3 contains 16 residues. Looked up from germline, CDR1 is LNHNV and CDR2 is YYDKDF (reference sequence). The J segment lost 1 base and the V segment lost 1 base, leaving 2 bases of the junction unmatched. The CDR3 loop reads CATSRGGTSGTDTQYF. In DNA, the CDR3 is TGTGCCACCAGCAGAGGTGGGACTAGCGGCACAGATACGCAGTATTTT.

A few counts support this clonotype. This chain connects TRBV3-1 to TRBJ2-1, with TRBD2 matching 16 bases. V lost 3 bases and J lost 16; bases outside the gene matches: 6. The CDR3 is 14 residues long. CDR1 is LGHDT, CDR2 YNNKEL, per germline (reference sequence). The CDR3 sequence is CASSHPGLAGGLFF. CDR3 coding DNA: TGTGCCAGCAGCCATCCGGGACTAGCGGGAGGGCTCTTCTTC.

This clonotype was picked up many times. One end of the junction fails to match germline, which may point to a read error. The chain employs TRBV7-7 and TRBJ2-2; TRBD1 is a possible D gene (6 bases). Germline V gives CDR1 SSHAT, CDR2 FNYEAQ (reference sequence). CDR3 length: 16 amino acids. The chain's CDR3 is CASSPTGPGSTGELFF. For the CDR3, the DNA is TGTGCTAGCAGTCCAACAGGGCCAGGGAGCACCGGGGAGCTGTTTTTT.

This chain uses TRBV7-9 with TRBJ2-3; 8 positions agree with TRBD2. Trimming cost V 6 bases and J 6 bases; bases outside gene matches: 14. The CDR3 totals 16 residues. Germline V lookup: CDR1 SEHNR, CDR2 FQNEAQ (reference sequence). The CDR3 protein is CASRREAGDPLDTQYF. The CDR3 nucleotides are TGTGCCAGCAGACGAGAAGCGGGAGATCCCTTGGATACGCAGTATTTT.

J is TRBJ2-7 and V is TRBV12-3 or TRBV12-4; D not certain. The CDR3 consists of 14 residues. V lost 1 base, J lost 6 bases, and 13 bases lay in between. The CDR3 DNA reads as TGTGCCAGCAGTTTAGGTAGTTTGGGATCCGAGCAGTACTTC. Residues: CASSLGSLGSEQYF.

The CDR3 loop is CSASSGWETQYF. CDR3 coding DNA: TGCAGTGCTAGTTCAGGGTGGGAGACCCAGTACTTC. This rearrangement joins TRBV20-1 to TRBJ2-5; D perhaps matches TRBD1 (5 bases). Germline V gene lookup returns CDR1 DFQATT and CDR2 SNEGSKA (reference sequence). The CDR3 is 12 amino acids. V shed 3 bases and J shed 5 bases, with 10 bases lying between them.

The chain links TRBV5-1 to TRBJ2-1, with 7 bases that match TRBD1. V shed 3 bases, J shed 3 bases, and the junction held 15 bases outside the gene matches. This CDR3 contains 18 residues. Per germline, CDR1 SGHRS and CDR2 YFSETQ. CDR3 loop: CASSSTFRGQTHYNEQFF. DNA for the CDR3: TGCGCCAGCAGCTCTACTTTCCGGGGACAGACGCACTACAATGAGCAGTTCTTC.

The V gene is TRBV4-1, the J gene TRBJ2-1, with D perhaps TRBD2 (6 bases). This CDR3 spans 16 amino acids. Germline CDR1 MGHRA, CDR2 YSYEKL. V was clipped by 3 bases and J by 6 bases, with 18 bases between them. The CDR3 spells CASSHPSTSLINEQFF. The CDR3, as DNA: TGCGCCAGCAGCCATCCTTCGACTAGTCTGATCAATGAGCAGTTCTTC.